This T cell receptor beta chain was recovered during a study of radiotherapy plus CTLA-4 blockade in lung cancer. The CDR3 covers 15 residues. Trimming removed 4 bases from V and 3 bases from J, with 15 bases in between. Germline V gene sequence: CDR1 LNHDA, CDR2 SQIVND (reference sequence). Here immunoSEQ multiplex PCR was the method, and the copy in TCRdb shows in-frame clones only, minus some. The table shows 40,000 to 50,000 clones, with 80% to 85% occurring only once. A remark on this clone: The antigen remains undetermined.

General study results and limits: Early blood T cell clone dynamics, with interferon-beta, were reported to best predict response. Tumor-origin TCR clones grew in blood after radiotherapy plus ipilimumab.

V is TRBV19 and J is TRBJ1-1; tentative D call: TRBD1 (6 bases). This TCR was recovered from a human donor with non-small cell lung cancer who had stable disease on radiotherapy plus ipilimumab. The sample here was peripheral blood, taken from a patient treated with radiotherapy plus ipilimumab. CDR3 DNA sequence: TGTGCCAGTAGTAGGTTCAGGGGCTACCACACTGAAGCTTTCTTT. Translated, it gives CASSRFRGYHTEAFF.